Shown below are 2 T cell receptor beta chains from a single sample sequenced in a study of T cell changes during pregnancy in multiple sclerosis. TCRdb's copy holds only in-frame clones and misses some; the assay was immunoSEQ multiplex PCR. The table shows fewer than 40,000 clones, with roughly 90% occurring only once. The material was CD4+ T cells from peripheral blood mononuclear cells, obtained in the second trimester of pregnancy. These receptors all stem from a female donor in good health, enrolled as a control in a pregnancy study.

V and J are TRBV5-1 and TRBJ1-1, with 7 positions matching TRBD1. Germline CDR1 SGHRS, CDR2 YFSETQ. This CDR3 region has 17 residues. With V trimmed by 4 bases and J by 0 bases, 12 bases remained unmatched. The CDR3 nucleotides read TGCGCCAGCAGCAGACGGACAGGCCTACCTATGAACACTGAAGCTTTCTTT. The encoded protein is CASSRRTGLPMNTEAFF. The entire variable domain, with the rest obtained from reference TRBV5-1 and TRBJ1-1, is as follows: KAGVTQTPRYLIKTRGQQVTLSCSPISGHRSVSWYQQTPGQGLQFLFEYFSETQRNKGNFPGRFSGRQFSNSRSEMNVSTLELGDSALYLCASSRRTGLPMNTEAFFGQGTRLTVV.

The chain combines TRBV30 with TRBJ1-4; D uncertain. Germline CDR1 and CDR2: GTSNPN and SVGIG (reference sequence). Trimming removed 3 bases from V and 14 bases from J, with 16 bases in between. This CDR3 comprises 12 residues. The CDR3 region is CAWRSEVKVLFF. DNA of the CDR3: TGTGCCTGGAGAAGTGAGGTAAAGGTGCTGTTTTTT.